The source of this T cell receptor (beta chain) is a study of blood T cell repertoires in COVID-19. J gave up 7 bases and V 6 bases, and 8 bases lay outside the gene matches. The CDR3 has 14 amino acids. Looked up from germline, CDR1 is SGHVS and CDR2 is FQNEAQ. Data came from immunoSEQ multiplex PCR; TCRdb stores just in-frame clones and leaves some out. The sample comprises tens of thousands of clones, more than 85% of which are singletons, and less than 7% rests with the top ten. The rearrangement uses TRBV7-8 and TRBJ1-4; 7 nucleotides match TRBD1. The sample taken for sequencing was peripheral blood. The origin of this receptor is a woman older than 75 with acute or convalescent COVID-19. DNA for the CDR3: TGTGCCAGCAGACAGACAGGGCTAGGTGAAAAACTGTTTTTT. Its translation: CASRQTGLGEKLFF.